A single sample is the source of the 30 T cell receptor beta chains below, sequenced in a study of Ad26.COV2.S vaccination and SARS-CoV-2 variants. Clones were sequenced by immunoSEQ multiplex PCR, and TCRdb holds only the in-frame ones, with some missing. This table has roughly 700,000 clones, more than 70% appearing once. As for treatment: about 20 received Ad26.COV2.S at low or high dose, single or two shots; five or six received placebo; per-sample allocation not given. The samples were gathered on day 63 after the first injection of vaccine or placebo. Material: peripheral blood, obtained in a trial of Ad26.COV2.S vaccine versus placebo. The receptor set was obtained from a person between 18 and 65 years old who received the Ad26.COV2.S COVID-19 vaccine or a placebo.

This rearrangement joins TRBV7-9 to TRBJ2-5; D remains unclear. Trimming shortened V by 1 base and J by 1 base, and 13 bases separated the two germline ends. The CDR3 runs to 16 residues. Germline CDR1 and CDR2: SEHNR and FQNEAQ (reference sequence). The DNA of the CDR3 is TGTGCCAGCAGCTTAGTAGTTGTAGTCGGCCAAGAGACCCAGTACTTC. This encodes CASSLVVVVGQETQYF.

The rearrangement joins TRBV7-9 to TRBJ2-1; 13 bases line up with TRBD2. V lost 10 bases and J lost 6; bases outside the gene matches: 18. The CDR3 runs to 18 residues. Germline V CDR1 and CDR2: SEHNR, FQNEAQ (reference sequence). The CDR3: CATAGWWTSGSRGNEQFF. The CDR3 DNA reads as TGTGCCACAGCGGGCTGGTGGACTAGCGGGAGTAGGGGCAATGAGCAGTTCTTC.

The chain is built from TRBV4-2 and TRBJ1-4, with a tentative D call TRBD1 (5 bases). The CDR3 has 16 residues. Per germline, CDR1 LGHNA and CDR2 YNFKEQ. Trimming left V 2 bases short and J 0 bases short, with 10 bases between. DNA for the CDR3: TGTGCCAGCAGCCAATCCGGGACGGCAACTAATGAAAAACTGTTTTTT. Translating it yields CASSQSGTATNEKLFF.

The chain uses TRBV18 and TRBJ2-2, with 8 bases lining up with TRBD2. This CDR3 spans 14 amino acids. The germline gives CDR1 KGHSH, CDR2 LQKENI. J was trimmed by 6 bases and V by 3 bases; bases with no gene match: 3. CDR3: CASSPERGSGELFF. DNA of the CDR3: TGTGCCAGCTCACCTGAGCGGGGGTCCGGGGAGCTGTTTTTT.

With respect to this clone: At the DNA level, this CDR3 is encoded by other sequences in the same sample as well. CDR3 in DNA: TGTGCCAGCAGTCTCCGGGACTCCTACGAGCAGTACTTC. Translated: CASSLRDSYEQYF. The chain joins TRBV2 to TRBJ2-7; tentatively, D is TRBD2 (5 bases). This CDR3 contains 13 residues. The V and J ends lost 5 bases and 0 bases respectively, with 8 bases between them. Germline CDR1 is SNHLY and CDR2 is FYNNEI.

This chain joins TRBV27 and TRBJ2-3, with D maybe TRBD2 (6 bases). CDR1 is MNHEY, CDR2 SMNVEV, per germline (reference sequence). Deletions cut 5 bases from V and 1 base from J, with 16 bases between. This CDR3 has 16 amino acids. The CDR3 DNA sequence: TGTGCCAGCAGTCTTCAACTAGCCGCGGGCACAGATACGCAGTATTTT. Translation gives CASSLQLAAGTDTQYF.

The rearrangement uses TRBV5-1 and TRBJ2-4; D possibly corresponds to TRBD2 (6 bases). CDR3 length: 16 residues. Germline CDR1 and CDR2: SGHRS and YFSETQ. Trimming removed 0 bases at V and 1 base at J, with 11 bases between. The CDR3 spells CASSLGDSQAKNIQYF. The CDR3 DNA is TGCGCCAGCAGCTTGGGGGACTCCCAGGCCAAAAACATTCAGTACTTC.

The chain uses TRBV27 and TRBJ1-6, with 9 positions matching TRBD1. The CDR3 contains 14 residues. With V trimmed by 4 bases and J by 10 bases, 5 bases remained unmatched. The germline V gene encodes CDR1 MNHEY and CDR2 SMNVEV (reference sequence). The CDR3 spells CASSSGQGWSPLHF. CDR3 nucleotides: TGTGCCAGCAGTTCTGGACAGGGGTGGTCACCCCTCCACTTT.

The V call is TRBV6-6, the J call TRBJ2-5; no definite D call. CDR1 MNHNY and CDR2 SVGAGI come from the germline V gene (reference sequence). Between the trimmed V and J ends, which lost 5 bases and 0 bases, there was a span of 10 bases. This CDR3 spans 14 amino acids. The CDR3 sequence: CASSNPKYQETQYF. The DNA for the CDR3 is TGTGCCAGCAGTAACCCCAAGTACCAAGAGACCCAGTACTTC.

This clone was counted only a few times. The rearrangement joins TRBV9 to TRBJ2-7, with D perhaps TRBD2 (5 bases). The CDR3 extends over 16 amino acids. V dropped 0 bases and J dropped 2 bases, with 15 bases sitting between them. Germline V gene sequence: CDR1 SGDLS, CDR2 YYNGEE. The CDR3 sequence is CASSVGGGRATYEQYF. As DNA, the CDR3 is TGTGCCAGCAGCGTAGGTGGAGGCCGGGCCACCTACGAGCAGTACTTC.

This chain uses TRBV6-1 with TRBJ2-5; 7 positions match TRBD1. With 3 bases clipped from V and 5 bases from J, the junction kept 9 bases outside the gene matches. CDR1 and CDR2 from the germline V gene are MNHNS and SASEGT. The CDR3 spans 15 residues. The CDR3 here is CASSETGQLLETQYF. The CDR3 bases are TGTGCCAGCAGTGAGACGGGACAGCTCCTTGAGACCCAGTACTTC.

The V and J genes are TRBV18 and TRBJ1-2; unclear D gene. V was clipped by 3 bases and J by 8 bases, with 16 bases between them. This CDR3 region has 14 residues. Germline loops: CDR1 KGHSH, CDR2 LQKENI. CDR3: CASSPREDLLGYTF. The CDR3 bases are TGTGCCAGCTCACCCCGCGAGGACCTCTTAGGCTACACCTTC.

The CDR3 DNA reads as TGTGCCAGCAGCAAAGGTGGTCGACAGGGAACCTATGGCTACACCTTC. This sequence encodes CASSKGGRQGTYGYTF. V is TRBV21-1 and J is TRBJ1-2; the table assigns TRBD1, which was not confirmed against the DNA. TRBV21-1 counts as a pseudogene. The CDR3 spans 16 residues.

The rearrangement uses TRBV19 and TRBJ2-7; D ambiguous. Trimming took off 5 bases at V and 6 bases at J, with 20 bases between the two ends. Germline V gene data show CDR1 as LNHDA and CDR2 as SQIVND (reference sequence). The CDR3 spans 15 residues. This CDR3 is CASSGRLAGYGEQYF. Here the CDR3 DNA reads TGTGCCAGTAGTGGGCGACTTGCAGGTTACGGCGAGCAGTACTTC. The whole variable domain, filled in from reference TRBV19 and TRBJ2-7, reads DGGITQSPKYLFRKEGQNVTLSCEQNLNHDAMYWYRQDPGQGLRLIYYSQIVNDFQKGDIAEGYSVSREKKESFPLTVTSAQKNPTAFYLCASSGRLAGYGEQYFGPGTRLTVT.

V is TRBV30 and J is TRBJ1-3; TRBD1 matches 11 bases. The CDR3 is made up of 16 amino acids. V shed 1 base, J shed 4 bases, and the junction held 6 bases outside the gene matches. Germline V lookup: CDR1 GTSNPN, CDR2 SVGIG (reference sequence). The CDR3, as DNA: TGTGCCTGGAGTGCCCTCCGGGACAGGGGGGGAAACACCATATATTTT. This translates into CAWSALRDRGGNTIYF.

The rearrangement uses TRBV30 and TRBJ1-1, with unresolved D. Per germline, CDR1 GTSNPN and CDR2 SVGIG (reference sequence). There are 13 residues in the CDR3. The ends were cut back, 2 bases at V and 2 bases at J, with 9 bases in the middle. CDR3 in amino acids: CAWSLVFNTEAFF. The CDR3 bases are TGTGCCTGGAGTTTGGTCTTTAACACTGAAGCTTTCTTT.

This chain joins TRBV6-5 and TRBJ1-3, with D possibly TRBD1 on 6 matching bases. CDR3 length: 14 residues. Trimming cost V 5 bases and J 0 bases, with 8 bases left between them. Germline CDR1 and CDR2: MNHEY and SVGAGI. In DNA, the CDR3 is TGTGCCAGCAGTCAACAGGGCTCTGGAAACACCATATATTTT. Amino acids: CASSQQGSGNTIYF.

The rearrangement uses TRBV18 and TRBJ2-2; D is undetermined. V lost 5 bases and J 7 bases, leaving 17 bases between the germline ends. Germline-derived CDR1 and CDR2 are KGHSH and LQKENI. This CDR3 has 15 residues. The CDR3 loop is CASSALISGGGELFF. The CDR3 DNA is TGTGCCAGCTCAGCATTGATATCGGGCGGCGGGGAGCTGTTTTTT.

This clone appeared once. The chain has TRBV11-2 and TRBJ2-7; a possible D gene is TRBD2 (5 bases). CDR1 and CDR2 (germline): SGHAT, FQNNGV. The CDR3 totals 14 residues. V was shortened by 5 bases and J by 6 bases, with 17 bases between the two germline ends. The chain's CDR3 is CASSPHPGYPEQYF. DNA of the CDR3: TGTGCCAGCAGCCCCCATCCGGGGTATCCCGAGCAGTACTTC.

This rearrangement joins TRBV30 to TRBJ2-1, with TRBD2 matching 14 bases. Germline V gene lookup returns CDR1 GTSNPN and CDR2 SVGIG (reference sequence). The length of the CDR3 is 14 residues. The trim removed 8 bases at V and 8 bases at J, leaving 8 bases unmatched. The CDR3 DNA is TGTGCCGGATCGACTAGCGGGGGGGCGGATGAGCAGTTCTTC. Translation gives CAGSTSGGADEQFF.

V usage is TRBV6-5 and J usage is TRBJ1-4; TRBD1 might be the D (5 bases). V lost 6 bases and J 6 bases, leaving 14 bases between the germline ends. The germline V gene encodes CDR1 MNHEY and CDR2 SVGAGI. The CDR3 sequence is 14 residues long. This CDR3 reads CASRQARGYEKLFF. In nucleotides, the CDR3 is TGTGCCAGCAGACAGGCAAGGGGATATGAAAAACTGTTTTTT.

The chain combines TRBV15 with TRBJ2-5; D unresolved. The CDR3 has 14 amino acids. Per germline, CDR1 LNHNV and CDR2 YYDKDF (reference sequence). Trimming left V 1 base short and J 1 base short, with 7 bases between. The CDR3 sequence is CATSRGSLQETQYF. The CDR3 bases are TGTGCCACCAGCAGAGGGTCCCTCCAAGAGACCCAGTACTTC.

The CDR3 region has the DNA TGCAGCGTTGAGGCAGGTCTAAGCTTGGACAATGAGCAGTTCTTC. It codes for CSVEAGLSLDNEQFF. The J gene is TRBJ2-1, the V gene TRBV29-1; unclear D gene. The CDR3 covers 15 residues. V lost 3 bases and J lost 5, with 17 bases in between. Germline values: CDR1 SQVTM, CDR2 ANQGSEA.

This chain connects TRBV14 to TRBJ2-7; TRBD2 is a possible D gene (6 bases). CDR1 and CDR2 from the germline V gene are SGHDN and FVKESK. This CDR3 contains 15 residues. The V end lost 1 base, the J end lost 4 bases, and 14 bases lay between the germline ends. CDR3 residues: CASSQGRGPYYEQYF. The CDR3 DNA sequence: TGTGCCAGCAGCCAAGGGAGGGGCCCATATTACGAGCAGTACTTC.

This chain's CDR3 is CASSLEQGNYGYTF. For the CDR3, the DNA is TGCGCCAGCAGCCTCGAACAGGGGAACTATGGCTACACCTTC. The genes are TRBV4-3 and TRBJ1-2; the match to TRBD1 covers 7 bases. V lost 4 bases and J lost 2; bases outside the gene matches: 4. This CDR3 region has 14 residues. Germline CDR1 LGHNA, CDR2 YSLEER.

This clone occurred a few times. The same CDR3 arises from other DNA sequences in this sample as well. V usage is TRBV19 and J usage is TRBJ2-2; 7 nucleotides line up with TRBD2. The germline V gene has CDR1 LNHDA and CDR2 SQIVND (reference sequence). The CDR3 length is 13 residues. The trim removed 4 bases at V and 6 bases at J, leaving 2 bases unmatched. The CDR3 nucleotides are TGTGCCAGTAGTACTAGCGGCGCCGGGGAGCTGTTTTTT. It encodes CASSTSGAGELFF.

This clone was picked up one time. The CDR3 loop is CASSLEAAGGSKNIQYF. In nucleotides, the CDR3 is TGTGCCAGCAGCTTGGAAGCGGCAGGGGGTTCCAAAAACATTCAGTACTTC. The chain recombines TRBV5-4 with TRBJ2-4, with 7 bases matching TRBD1. The CDR3 loop spans 17 amino acids. Germline trimming cut 0 bases from V and 2 bases from J; bases unmatched to any gene: 8. The germline gives CDR1 SGHNT, CDR2 YYREEE (reference sequence).

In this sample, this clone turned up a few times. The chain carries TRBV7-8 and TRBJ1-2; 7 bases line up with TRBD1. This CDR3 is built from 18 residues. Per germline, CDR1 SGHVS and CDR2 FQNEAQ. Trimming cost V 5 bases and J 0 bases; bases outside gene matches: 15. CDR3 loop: CASSPPAGGRGANYGYTF. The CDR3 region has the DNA TGTGCCAGCAGCCCCCCCGCAGGGGGGAGAGGCGCTAACTATGGCTACACCTTC.

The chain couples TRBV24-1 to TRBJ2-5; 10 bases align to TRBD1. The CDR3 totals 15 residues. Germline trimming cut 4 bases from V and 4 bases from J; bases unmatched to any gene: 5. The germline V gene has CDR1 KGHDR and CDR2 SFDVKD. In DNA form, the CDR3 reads TGTGCCACCAGTGACGCAGGACAGGGGGGAGAGACCCAGTACTTC. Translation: CATSDAGQGGETQYF.

The CDR3 reads CASSPLGLAGGAETQYF. CDR3 DNA: TGTGCCAGCTCACCACTAGGACTAGCGGGGGGAGCAGAGACCCAGTACTTC. J is TRBJ2-5 and V is TRBV18; the match to TRBD2 covers 14 bases. The germline gives CDR1 KGHSH, CDR2 LQKENI. V lost 1 base and J lost 4; bases outside the gene matches: 5. This CDR3 region has 17 residues.